Listed below are T cell receptor beta chains from one sample, sequenced in a study of radiation and T cells in renal cell carcinoma. This table comes from immunoSEQ multiplex PCR, and its TCRdb copy is limited to in-frame clones, with some not included. Of more than 120,000 clones in the sample, approximately 86% are singletons; the top ten hold around 17%. Sequences were derived from blood, sampled from a patient whose treatment included radiotherapy and nephrectomy. The receptors were gathered from a woman in her fifties or sixties with renal cell carcinoma. Both conserved end residues are part of each CDR3. The D gene is left open where the match is weak. Rows may omit the clone size; those that give it use once, few, many or a size class.

V gene: TRBV6-6
clone size: NA
J gene: TRBJ1-3
D gene: NA
CDR3 DNA: TGTGCCAGCAGCAAGGCCTTGGGGGGGGCCATATATTTT
CDR3 protein: CASSKALGGAIYF

V gene: TRBV5-1
clone size: NA
J gene: TRBJ2-5
D gene: TRBD1
CDR3 DNA: TGCGCCAGCAGCCCATGGGGACAGATCCAAGAGACCCAGTACTTC
CDR3 protein: CASSPWGQIQETQYF

V gene: TRBV30
clone size: once
J gene: TRBJ2-5
D gene: TRBD1
CDR3 DNA: TGTGCCTGGAGTACCCCTACCACAGGGGCAGAGACCCAGTACTTC
CDR3 protein: CAWSTPTTGAETQYF

V gene: TRBV28
clone size: NA
J gene: TRBJ2-7
D gene: TRBD2
CDR3 DNA: TGTGCCAGCAGCTCCGTTAGAGGTAGCGGGGGGCTCGCCTACGAGCAGTACTTC
CDR3 protein: CASSSVRGSGGLAYEQYF

V gene: TRBV9
clone size: NA
J gene: TRBJ2-1
D gene: TRBD2
CDR3 DNA: TGTGCCAGCAGCGTCCGACTAGCGGGTTACAATGAGCAGTTCTTC
CDR3 protein: CASSVRLAGYNEQFF

V gene: TRBV12-2
clone size: once
J gene: TRBJ2-7
D gene: NA
CDR3 DNA: TGTGCAAGTCGCTTAGCTTCCGGGGGGGGCGGCTCCTACGAGCAGTACTTC
CDR3 protein: CASRLASGGGGSYEQYF

V gene: TRBV7-3
clone size: NA
J gene: TRBJ2-5
D gene: NA
CDR3 DNA: TGTGCCAGCAGCTTAAACCCGAGAGAGACCCAGTACTTC
CDR3 protein: CASSLNPRETQYF

V gene: TRBV6-5
clone size: NA
J gene: TRBJ2-5
D gene: NA
CDR3 DNA: TGTGCCAGCACCCGGGGTCTAACCCAGTACTTC
CDR3 protein: CASTRGLTQYF

V gene: TRBV7-2
clone size: NA
J gene: TRBJ2-2
D gene: TRBD1
CDR3 DNA: TGTGCCAGCCCACCAGGGGGCGGGACCGGGGAGCTGTTTTTT
CDR3 protein: CASPPGGGTGELFF

V gene: TRBV27
clone size: NA
J gene: TRBJ1-5
D gene: TRBD1
CDR3 DNA: TGTGCCAGCAGTCCCCAGGGAGGGGGCGCCGGCCAGCCCCAGCATTTT
CDR3 protein: CASSPQGGGAGQPQHF

V gene: TRBV19
clone size: NA
J gene: TRBJ2-3
D gene: TRBD2
CDR3 DNA: TGTGCCAGCCTCCCAAGAGCGGGAGAAATAGATACGCAGTATTTT
CDR3 protein: CASLPRAGEIDTQYF

V gene: TRBV9
clone size: NA
J gene: TRBJ1-3
D gene: NA
CDR3 DNA: TGTGCCAGCAGGGGTTCGCAGTCTGGAAACACCATATATTTT
CDR3 protein: CASRGSQSGNTIYF

V gene: TRBV5-6
clone size: once
J gene: TRBJ2-3
D gene: NA
CDR3 DNA: TGTGCCAGCAGCTTATATACAGGAGGGGTGTGGACGCAGTATTTT
CDR3 protein: CASSLYTGGVWTQYF

V gene: TRBV19
clone size: once
J gene: TRBJ2-7
D gene: TRBD1
CDR3 DNA: TGTGCCAGTAGTATTGGGGCCTCGGAGAGGGGGCTTAGCGAGCAGTACTTC
CDR3 protein: CASSIGASERGLSEQYF

V gene: TRBV19
clone size: NA
J gene: TRBJ2-7
D gene: TRBD1
CDR3 DNA: TGTGCCAGTAGTCTCCGACAGGGGGAGAGGTACGAGCAGTACTTC
CDR3 protein: CASSLRQGERYEQYF

V gene: TRBV7-2
clone size: NA
J gene: TRBJ2-7
D gene: TRBD2
CDR3 DNA: TGTGCCAGCAGTTTCCGACTAGCTCGGGGCCACGAGCAGTACTTC
CDR3 protein: CASSFRLARGHEQYF

V gene: TRBV28
clone size: few
J gene: TRBJ2-7
D gene: NA
CDR3 DNA: TGTGCCAGCAGTCCAGGGGTGAACCGTCCCGACGAGCAGTACTTC
CDR3 protein: CASSPGVNRPDEQYF

V gene: TRBV5-1
clone size: NA
J gene: TRBJ2-7
D gene: NA
CDR3 DNA: TGCGCCAGCAGCTTTCCCCAGTACTTC
CDR3 protein: CASSFPQYF

V gene: TRBV28
clone size: NA
J gene: TRBJ2-7
D gene: NA
CDR3 DNA: TGTGCCAGCAGCCCTTACTCGGGGGCCGACGAGCAGTACTTC
CDR3 protein: CASSPYSGADEQYF

V gene: TRBV10-1
clone size: NA
J gene: TRBJ2-2
D gene: NA
CDR3 DNA: TGCGCCAGCAGTGTCGCCGGAAACACCGGGGAGCTGTTTTTT
CDR3 protein: CASSVAGNTGELFF

V gene: TRBV15
clone size: NA
J gene: TRBJ1-3
D gene: NA
CDR3 DNA: TGTGCCACCAGCAGAGACCACTCTGGAAACACCATATATTTT
CDR3 protein: CATSRDHSGNTIYF

V gene: TRBV19
clone size: NA
J gene: TRBJ2-7
D gene: NA
CDR3 DNA: TGTGCCAGTAGGGGTGGGAAGAGCTACGAGCAGTACTTC
CDR3 protein: CASRGGKSYEQYF

V gene: TRBV21-1
clone size: NA
J gene: TRBJ1-2
D gene: NA
CDR3 DNA: TGTGCCAGCAGCGATCAGCCCCCGGGACAGGGGAACTATGGCTACACCTTC
CDR3 protein: CASSDQPPGQGNYGYTF

V gene: TRBV6-1
clone size: few
J gene: TRBJ1-5
D gene: NA
CDR3 DNA: TGTGCCACCGGCACCCTCCCAGGTCGAGGTCAGCCCCAGCATTTT
CDR3 protein: CATGTLPGRGQPQHF

V gene: TRBV27
clone size: NA
J gene: TRBJ1-5
D gene: NA
CDR3 DNA: TGTGCCAGCAAGGCGATCAATCAGCCCCAGCATTTT
CDR3 protein: CASKAINQPQHF

V gene: TRBV2
clone size: NA
J gene: TRBJ2-2
D gene: TRBD2
CDR3 DNA: TGTGCCAGCAGTCGCGCTAGCGGGGTCACCGGGGAGCTGTTTTTT
CDR3 protein: CASSRASGVTGELFF

V gene: TRBV5-5
clone size: NA
J gene: TRBJ2-7
D gene: TRBD2
CDR3 DNA: TGTGCCAGCAGCTTCCCGGGGGGGCCGGGGGGCGAGCAGTACTTC
CDR3 protein: CASSFPGGPGGEQYF

V gene: TRBV2
clone size: NA
J gene: TRBJ1-1
D gene: NA
CDR3 DNA: TGTGCCAGCAGTGGGCCCCCCACCTGGAACACTGAAGCTTTCTTT
CDR3 protein: CASSGPPTWNTEAFF

V gene: TRBV5-6
clone size: NA
J gene: TRBJ2-5
D gene: NA
CDR3 DNA: TGTGCCAGCAGCTCCGGGGGATACCAAGAGACCCAGTACTTC
CDR3 protein: CASSSGGYQETQYF

V gene: TRBV9
clone size: once
J gene: TRBJ1-1
D gene: NA
CDR3 DNA: TGTGCCAGCAGCGTAACCGGGAGACAGAACACTGAAGCTTTCTTT
CDR3 protein: CASSVTGRQNTEAFF

V gene: TRBV11-2
clone size: NA
J gene: TRBJ2-7
D gene: NA
CDR3 DNA: TGTGCCAGCAGCTTAGGGAGGGGACCCTACGAGCAGTACTTC
CDR3 protein: CASSLGRGPYEQYF

V gene: TRBV9
clone size: NA
J gene: TRBJ2-5
D gene: TRBD1
CDR3 DNA: TGTGCCAGCAGCGTTGACAGGGGTCGAGAGACCCAGTACTTC
CDR3 protein: CASSVDRGRETQYF

V gene: TRBV7-2
clone size: NA
J gene: TRBJ2-3
D gene: NA
CDR3 DNA: TGTGCCAGCAGACCGGGACTTCGGACAGATACGCAGTATTTT
CDR3 protein: CASRPGLRTDTQYF

V gene: TRBV6-5
clone size: NA
J gene: TRBJ2-1
D gene: TRBD2
CDR3 DNA: TGTGCCAGCAGTTACGGGGGGCTAGCGGGGTACAATGAGCAGTTCTTC
CDR3 protein: CASSYGGLAGYNEQFF

V gene: TRBV7-6
clone size: NA
J gene: TRBJ1-1
D gene: NA
CDR3 DNA: TGTGCCAGCAGCTCTGACATGGGGGTGAACACTGAAGCTTTCTTT
CDR3 protein: CASSSDMGVNTEAFF

V gene: TRBV7-2
clone size: NA
J gene: TRBJ2-2
D gene: NA
CDR3 DNA: TGTGCCAGCAGCTTGGACTCGGGAGCCGGGGAGCTGTTTTTT
CDR3 protein: CASSLDSGAGELFF

V gene: TRBV6-6
clone size: NA
J gene: TRBJ1-4
D gene: NA
CDR3 DNA: TGTGCCAGCAGTGGGGGGAGGGATGAAAAACTGTTTTTT
CDR3 protein: CASSGGRDEKLFF

V gene: TRBV5-1
clone size: NA
J gene: TRBJ2-5
D gene: NA
CDR3 DNA: TGCGCCAGCAGCTTGGCGGTGGAAGAGACCCAGTACTTC
CDR3 protein: CASSLAVEETQYF

V gene: TRBV6-5
clone size: once
J gene: TRBJ1-2
D gene: NA
CDR3 DNA: TGTGCCAGCAGTTCGGACAGTTCTCGATATAACTATGGCTACACCTTC
CDR3 protein: CASSSDSSRYNYGYTF

V gene: TRBV6-1
clone size: NA
J gene: TRBJ1-1
D gene: NA
CDR3 DNA: TGTGCCAGCAGTGATGGGGGTGGAGCGGCCCGAGCTTTCTTT
CDR3 protein: CASSDGGGAARAFF

V gene: TRBV14
clone size: few
J gene: TRBJ2-1
D gene: TRBD1
CDR3 DNA: TGTGCCAGCAGCCTGGACAGGAGATACAATGAGCAGTTCTTC
CDR3 protein: CASSLDRRYNEQFF

V gene: TRBV7-2
clone size: NA
J gene: TRBJ2-3
D gene: TRBD2
CDR3 DNA: TGTGCCAGCAGCCCCTACGTCTCTAGCGGGGGGGCGCTCGCGCAGTATTTT
CDR3 protein: CASSPYVSSGGALAQYF

V gene: TRBV5-6
clone size: NA
J gene: TRBJ2-7
D gene: NA
CDR3 DNA: TGTGCCAGCAGCCAAGTGGGGCAGGGGACCTACGAGCAGTACTTC
CDR3 protein: CASSQVGQGTYEQYF